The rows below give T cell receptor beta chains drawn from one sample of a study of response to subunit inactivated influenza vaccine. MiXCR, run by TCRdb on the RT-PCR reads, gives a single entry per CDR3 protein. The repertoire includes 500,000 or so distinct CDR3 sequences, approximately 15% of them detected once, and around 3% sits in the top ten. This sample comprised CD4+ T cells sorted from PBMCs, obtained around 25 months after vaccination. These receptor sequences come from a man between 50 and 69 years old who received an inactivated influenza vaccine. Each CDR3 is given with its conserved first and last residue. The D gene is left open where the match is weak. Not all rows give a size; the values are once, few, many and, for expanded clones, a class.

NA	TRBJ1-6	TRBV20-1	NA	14	TGCAGTGCACCAACAGGGCTAGGAAGCTCACCCCTCCACTTT	CSAPTGLGSSPLHF
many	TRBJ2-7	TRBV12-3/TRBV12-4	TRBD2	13	TGTGCCAGCAGTCGAGCGGGAGCAATGGAGCAGTACTTC	CASSRAGAMEQYF
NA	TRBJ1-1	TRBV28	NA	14	TGTGCCAGCAGTTTACCTGGACAGAACACTGAAGCTTTCTTT	CASSLPGQNTEAFF
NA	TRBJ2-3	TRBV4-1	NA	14	TGCGCCAGCAGCCAAGTGCCATCATGGGATACGCAGTATTTT	CASSQVPSWDTQYF
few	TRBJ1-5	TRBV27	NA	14	TGTGCCAGCAGTCCGAGACCCGGCAATCAGCCCCAGCATTTT	CASSPRPGNQPQHF
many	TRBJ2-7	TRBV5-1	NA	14	TGCGCCAGCAGCTTTGAGGGAGTCCCCTACGAGCAGTACTTC	CASSFEGVPYEQYF
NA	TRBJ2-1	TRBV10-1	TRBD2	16	TGCGCCAGCAGTGGAACGACTAGCGGGGGGGCCTTTGAGCAGTTCTTC	CASSGTTSGGAFEQFF
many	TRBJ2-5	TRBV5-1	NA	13	TGCGCCAGCAGCTTGGTGCAGAGGGAGACCCAGTACTTC	CASSLVQRETQYF
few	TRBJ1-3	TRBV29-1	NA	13	TGCAGCGCAGGGCATGTCTCTGGAAACACCATATATTTT	CSAGHVSGNTIYF
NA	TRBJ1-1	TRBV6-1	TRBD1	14	TGTGCCAGCAGATTCGGGACAGGCAACACTGAAGCTTTCTTT	CASRFGTGNTEAFF
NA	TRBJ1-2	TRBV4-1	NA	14	TGCGCCAGCAGCCAAGACCCAGCATCCTATGGCTACACCTTC	CASSQDPASYGYTF
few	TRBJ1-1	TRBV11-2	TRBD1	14	TGTGCCAGCAGCGCACAGGGGCGTAACACTGAAGCTTTCTTT	CASSAQGRNTEAFF
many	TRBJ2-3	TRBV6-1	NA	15	TGTGCCAGCAGAGATCCCAGGGGCATGGCAGATACGCAGTATTTT	CASRDPRGMADTQYF
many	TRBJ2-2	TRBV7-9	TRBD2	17	TGTGCCAGCAGCGAACGACTAGCGTCCCTTGGCACCGGGGAGCTGTTTTTT	CASSERLASLGTGELFF
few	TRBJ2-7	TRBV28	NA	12	TGTGCCAGCAGTCTTTCACAGAACGAGCAGTACTTC	CASSLSQNEQYF